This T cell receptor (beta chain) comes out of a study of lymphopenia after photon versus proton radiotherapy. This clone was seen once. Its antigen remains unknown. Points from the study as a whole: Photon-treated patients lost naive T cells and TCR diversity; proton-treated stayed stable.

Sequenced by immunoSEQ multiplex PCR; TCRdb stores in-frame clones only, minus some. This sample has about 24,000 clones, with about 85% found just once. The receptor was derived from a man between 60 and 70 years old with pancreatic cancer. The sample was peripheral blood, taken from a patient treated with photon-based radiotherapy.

This chain's CDR3 is CASSLVVNTEAFF. CDR3 DNA: TGCGCCAGCAGCTTGGTCGTGAACACTGAAGCTTTCTTT. The gene calls are TRBV5-1 and TRBJ1-1; D is unresolved. Germline CDR1 SGHRS, CDR2 YFSETQ. CDR3 length equals 13 residues. The V end was cut by 0 bases, the J end by 0 bases, with 3 bases between.